These 18 T cell receptor beta chains came from one sample sequenced in a study of blood T cell repertoires in COVID-19. Clones were read by immunoSEQ multiplex PCR, and TCRdb kept only the in-frame ones, dropping some. The table lists about 80,000 clones, roughly nine tenths of them singletons, with 4% to 6% in the top ten. Material: peripheral blood. The receptor source for this set is a woman over 75 with active or convalescent COVID-19.

The chain couples TRBV7-2 to TRBJ2-7, with 7 bases lining up with TRBD2. There are 16 residues in the CDR3. V lost 5 bases, J lost 8 bases, and 18 bases stayed unmatched. The germline CDR1 and CDR2 sequences are SGHTA and FQGNSA. DNA of the CDR3: TGTGCCAGCAGCCTCGCCCCCGGGACTACTCCTACGAAGCAGTACTTC. This codes for CASSLAPGTTPTKQYF.

The chain joins TRBV6-5 to TRBJ2-7; 14 bases align to TRBD2. The ends lost 6 bases at V and 6 bases at J; junction bases unmatched: 7. CDR1 and CDR2 (germline): MNHEY, SVGAGI. The CDR3 is 15 residues long. For the CDR3, the DNA is TGTGCCAGCAGATCGGGACTAGCGGGAGAGCCCGAGCAGTACTTC. Its protein is CASRSGLAGEPEQYF.

The CDR3 loop is CASSLAAQGPIYGYTF. Here the CDR3 DNA reads TGTGCCAGCAGCTTAGCTGCCCAGGGGCCTATCTATGGCTACACCTTC. The chain employs TRBV7-9 and TRBJ1-2; tentatively, D is TRBD1 (6 bases). The CDR3 totals 16 residues. V was pared by 0 bases and J by 4 bases, with 15 bases between. The V gene's germline CDR1 is SEHNR and CDR2 FQNEAQ (reference sequence).

The rearrangement uses TRBV7-9 and TRBJ2-5; the D gene is possibly TRBD2 (6 bases). With 5 bases removed from V and 1 base from J, the gap between germline ends came to 14 bases. The CDR3 has 15 residues. The V gene's germline CDR1 is SEHNR and CDR2 FQNEAQ (reference sequence). This chain's CDR3 is CASSPLGGLQETQYF. CDR3 DNA sequence: TGTGCCAGCAGCCCCCTAGGAGGGCTCCAAGAGACCCAGTACTTC.

This clone was detected only once. J is TRBJ1-5 and V is TRBV6-5, with a tentative D call TRBD1 (6 bases). V was clipped by 2 bases and J by 10 bases, with 18 bases between them. There are 15 residues in the CDR3. Germline V gives CDR1 MNHEY, CDR2 SVGAGI. CDR3 sequence: CASSYMISGGGPQHF. The CDR3 nucleotides read TGTGCCAGCAGTTACATGATAAGTGGGGGCGGACCCCAGCATTTT.

The chain employs TRBV2 and TRBJ2-4; 10 bases line up with TRBD1. Trimming at V came to 6 bases and at J to 7 bases, leaving 3 bases not matched to a gene. CDR3 length: 13 amino acids. Per germline, CDR1 SNHLY and CDR2 FYNNEI. The CDR3 protein is CASSEGQGNIQYF. The CDR3 coding sequence is TGTGCCAGCAGCGAGGGACAGGGGAACATTCAGTACTTC.

This rearrangement joins TRBV4-3 to TRBJ1-3; no firm D call. The V end was cut by 0 bases, the J end by 3 bases, with 15 bases between. Germline values: CDR1 LGHNA, CDR2 YSLEER. The CDR3 spans 17 residues. The CDR3 spells CASSQDPTPGFGNTIYF. The CDR3 DNA sequence: TGCGCCAGCAGCCAAGATCCTACACCAGGCTTTGGAAACACCATATATTTT.

The J gene is TRBJ1-2, the V gene TRBV6-1; 9 bases are a match to TRBD1. The CDR3 has 15 residues. Germline CDR1 reads MNHNS; CDR2 reads SASEGT. The V and J ends lost 2 bases and 7 bases, in that order; junction bases with no gene match: 8. The CDR3 DNA sequence: TGTGCCAGCAGTGAATTGTTACAGGGGGCGGGTGGCTACACCTTC. Its protein product is CASSELLQGAGGYTF.

The rearrangement joins TRBV7-6 to TRBJ2-5; TRBD1 matches 8 bases. The CDR3 covers 14 residues. The ends lost 5 bases at V and 5 bases at J; junction bases unmatched: 7. CDR1 SGHVS and CDR2 FNYEAQ come from the germline V gene. CDR3 DNA sequence: TGTGCCAGCAGCCCCGGGACAGGTGGGGAGACCCAGTACTTC. It translates to CASSPGTGGETQYF. The full variable domain, rest sourced from reference TRBV7-6 and TRBJ2-5, is GAGVSQSPRYKVTKRGQDVALRCDPISGHVSLYWYRQALGQGPEFLTYFNYEAQQDKSGLPNDRFSAERPEGSISTLTIQRTEQRDSAMYRCASSPGTGGETQYFGPGTRLLVL.

The V and J genes are TRBV6-1 and TRBJ1-2, with D unclear. The germline gives CDR1 MNHNS, CDR2 SASEGT. The CDR3 is made up of 15 amino acids. Trimming pared 0 bases from V and 2 bases from J, leaving 10 bases between. The CDR3 protein is CASSEALGGNYGYTF. The DNA for the CDR3 is TGTGCCAGCAGTGAAGCGCTAGGAGGGAACTATGGCTACACCTTC.

The chain combines TRBV5-1 with TRBJ1-5; 9 bases are a match to TRBD1. Trimming removed 3 bases from V and 1 base from J; junction bases left unmatched: 5. Germline-derived CDR1 and CDR2 are SGHRS and YFSETQ. This CDR3 is built from 16 residues. CDR3: CASSSYRGRSNQPQHF. The CDR3 region has the DNA TGCGCCAGCAGCTCGTACAGGGGGCGAAGCAATCAGCCCCAGCATTTT.

This sequence joins TRBV19 and TRBJ2-7, with a possible D match to TRBD1 (7 bases). CDR1 and CDR2 (germline): LNHDA, SQIVND (reference sequence). The CDR3 is made up of 13 amino acids. Trimming shortened V by 5 bases and J by 3 bases, and 11 bases separated the two germline ends. CDR3 residues: CASSAGQIYEQYF. CDR3 nucleotides: TGTGCCAGTAGTGCGGGACAGATCTACGAGCAGTACTTC. The variable domain in full, completed from reference TRBV19 and TRBJ2-7, reads DGGITQSPKYLFRKEGQNVTLSCEQNLNHDAMYWYRQDPGQGLRLIYYSQIVNDFQKGDIAEGYSVSREKKESFPLTVTSAQKNPTAFYLCASSAGQIYEQYFGPGTRLTVT.

The V call is TRBV18, the J call TRBJ1-3, with 7 bases matching TRBD1. The germline CDR1 and CDR2 sequences are KGHSH and LQKENI. J gave up 0 bases and V 6 bases, and 5 bases lay outside the gene matches. This CDR3 contains 15 residues. The chain's CDR3 is CASSPTGSSGNTIYF. The CDR3 nucleotides read TGTGCCAGCTCCCCGACAGGGTCCTCTGGAAACACCATATATTTT.

CDR3 sequence: CSASSRAGATDTQYF. DNA for the CDR3: TGCAGTGCTAGTTCTAGAGCGGGAGCTACAGATACGCAGTATTTT. V is TRBV20-1 and J is TRBJ2-3, with 8 bases that match TRBD2. J gave up 3 bases and V 3 bases, and 8 bases lay outside the gene matches. Germline CDR1 and CDR2: DFQATT and SNEGSKA (reference sequence). The CDR3 runs to 15 residues.

The rearrangement links TRBV28 to TRBJ2-1; 12 bases line up with TRBD2. Trimming took 5 bases from V and 7 from J; bases not matched to a gene: 9. The CDR3 loop spans 16 amino acids. Germline-derived CDR1 and CDR2 are MDHEN and SYDVKM. The CDR3 DNA sequence: TGTGCCAGCAGTCTGCCCGGGACTAGCGGGTTAAATGAGCAGTTCTTC. This translates into CASSLPGTSGLNEQFF.

V is TRBV27 and J is TRBJ1-4, with D perhaps matching TRBD1 (5 bases). Trimming took off 3 bases at V and 8 bases at J, with 13 bases between the two ends. There are 14 residues in the CDR3. The germline gives CDR1 MNHEY, CDR2 SMNVEV (reference sequence). Written as DNA, the CDR3 is TGTGCCAGCAGTTTTACAGGTTTTCGGGAAAAACTGTTTTTT. It specifies CASSFTGFREKLFF.

The chain couples TRBV29-1 to TRBJ2-3, with TRBD1 matching over 8 bases. This CDR3 spans 14 amino acids. V gave up 5 bases and J gave up 0 bases; unmatched junction bases: 4. The germline gives CDR1 SQVTM, CDR2 ANQGSEA. CDR3 amino acids: CSVNRDRSTDTQYF. DNA of the CDR3: TGCAGCGTTAACCGGGACAGGAGCACAGATACGCAGTATTTT.

V usage is TRBV15 and J usage is TRBJ1-4; possible D gene TRBD1, 6 bases. The V end lost 3 bases, the J end lost 4 bases, and 12 bases lay between the germline ends. The CDR3 spans 15 residues. The V gene's germline CDR1 is LNHNV and CDR2 YYDKDF (reference sequence). The CDR3 coding sequence is TGTGCCACCAGCAGGTTACAGGGTGTTAATGAAAAACTGTTTTTT. As protein: CATSRLQGVNEKLFF. Full variable domain (missing parts from reference TRBV15 and TRBJ1-4): DAMVIQNPRYQVTQFGKPVTLSCSQTLNHNVMYWYQQKSSQAPKLLFHYYDKDFNNEADTPDNFQSRRPNTSFCFLDIRSPGLGDTAMYLCATSRLQGVNEKLFFGSGTQLSVL.